This T cell receptor (beta chain) was documented in a study of blood T cells in healthy people across ages. A second PCR of 7 to 11 cycles used a sample-barcoded 5' primer and a J-beta primer mix. Each cDNA was tagged by a template-switch adaptor containing 12 random nucleotides. From each sample, at least 2.5 million paired-end reads containing CDR3 were obtained. A single record per CDR3 protein comes from TCRdb applying MiXCR to the 5' RACE reads. In the table there are around 1.7 million distinct CDR3 sequences, 28% of which are singletons. Researchers collected approximately 9.5 milliliters of peripheral blood from every single donor. This clonotype was counted many times. Its specificity is unknown. Broader study findings: Long-lived donors carried more naive CD4+ cells and greater diversity than aged donors.

Germline V CDR1 and CDR2: MNHEY, SVGAGI. Trimming pared 4 bases from V and 6 bases from J, leaving 13 bases between. The CDR3 has 13 amino acids. The chain uses TRBV6-5 and TRBJ2-7, with D possibly called TRBD1 or TRBD2 (5 bases each). The source of this sequence is a woman under 40 in good health. Material: blood. DNA of the CDR3: TGTGCCAGCAGTTCCGGGACGTTCCGCGAGCAGTACTTC. It is translated as CASSSGTFREQYF.